The 30 T cell receptor beta chains below all came from one sample that was sequenced in a study of blood T cell repertoires in COVID-19. Repertoires were generated with immunoSEQ multiplex PCR, while TCRdb's copy carries only in-frame clones and drops some. The sample lists over 400,000 clones; 70% to 90% were seen once. Sequenced input: peripheral blood. The receptors derive from a woman aged 25 to 39 with active or convalescent COVID-19.

The chain employs TRBV6-5 and TRBJ2-1; TRBD1 matches at 7 bases. V was pared by 9 bases and J by 3 bases, with 8 bases of the junction left unmatched. Germline values: CDR1 MNHEY, CDR2 SVGAGI. CDR3 length: 14 residues. The CDR3 DNA sequence: TGTGCCAGTACCACAGGGGCCTTCTACAATGAGCAGTTCTTC. Encoded protein: CASTTGAFYNEQFF.

The sample holds one count of this clone. The chain joins TRBV6-4 to TRBJ1-2; TRBD1 is a possible D gene (5 bases). The germline V and J ends were trimmed by 7 bases and 4 bases, with 19 bases remaining between them. The CDR3 is made up of 15 amino acids. CDR1 MRHNA and CDR2 SNTAGT come from the germline V gene. CDR3 DNA: TGTGCCAGCACCTTAGAGCAGGGTGTGGGCTATGGCTACACCTTC. Translation gives CASTLEQGVGYGYTF.

The genes are TRBV2 and TRBJ1-1; 7 nucleotides agree with TRBD1. The CDR3 has 12 residues. V gave up 10 bases and J gave up 8 bases; unmatched junction bases: 10. Germline values: CDR1 SNHLY, CDR2 FYNNEI. CDR3 residues: CANSREQGEAFF. CDR3 in DNA: TGTGCCAATTCACGCGAACAGGGGGAAGCTTTCTTT.

This clone was counted between two and nine times. CDR3 protein: CASSPGSSGPGGYTF. For the CDR3, the DNA is TGCGCCAGCAGCCCCGGTAGTTCAGGTCCGGGGGGCTACACCTTC. The V gene is TRBV5-1, the J gene TRBJ1-2, with D unresolved. The germline CDR1 and CDR2 sequences are SGHRS and YFSETQ. Deletions cut 4 bases from V and 8 bases from J, with 21 bases between. This CDR3 comprises 15 residues.

J is TRBJ1-1 and V is TRBV2, with 9 bases lining up with TRBD1. The CDR3 is 13 residues long. Per the germline V gene, CDR1 is SNHLY and CDR2 is FYNNEI. With V trimmed by 9 bases and J by 6 bases, 8 bases remained unmatched. Written as DNA, the CDR3 is TGTGCCAGTAAGACAGGGGGTATCGCTGAAGCTTTCTTT. Translating it yields CASKTGGIAEAFF. Drawing the rest from reference TRBV2 and TRBJ1-1, the complete variable domain is EPEVTQTPSHQVTQMGQEVILRCVPISNHLYFYWYRQILGQKVEFLVSFYNNEISEKSEIFDDQFSVERPDGSNFTLKIRSTKLEDSAMYFCASKTGGIAEAFFGQGTRLTVV.

The V and J genes are TRBV23-1 and TRBJ2-5; TRBD1 aligns across 7 bases. TRBV23-1 is treated as an ORF (open reading frame) with a function not yet certain. The CDR3 extends over 15 amino acids. Germline trimming cut 3 bases from V and 1 base from J; bases unmatched to any gene: 5. CDR3 bases: TGCGCCAGCAGTCACTCCCGGGACAGCCAAGAGACCCAGTACTTC. Its protein product is CASSHSRDSQETQYF.

The chain links TRBV15 to TRBJ1-1; D gene uncertain. Trimming removed 0 bases at V and 1 base at J, with 9 bases between. The germline V gene encodes CDR1 LNHNV and CDR2 YYDKDF (reference sequence). CDR3 length: 15 amino acids. DNA of the CDR3: TGTGCCACCAGCAGAGATCTTTCCGGGAACACTGAAGCTTTCTTT. This gives the protein CATSRDLSGNTEAFF.

The gene calls are TRBV14 and TRBJ1-3, with 9 bases that match TRBD1. This CDR3 has 16 residues. From germline, CDR1 is SGHDN and CDR2 FVKESK. V lost 5 bases to trimming and J lost 3 bases; unmatched junction nucleotides: 8. CDR3 DNA sequence: TGTGCCAGCAGCAACCGACAGGGGGTCGTTGGAAACACCATATATTTT. It is translated as CASSNRQGVVGNTIYF.

The chain carries TRBV5-1 and TRBJ1-1, with 7 nucleotides matching TRBD1. Trimming cost V 4 bases and J 9 bases; bases outside gene matches: 6. There are 12 residues in the CDR3. Germline assignment: CDR1 SGHRS and CDR2 YFSETQ. The CDR3 is CASSPTGDQAFF. Here the CDR3 DNA reads TGCGCCAGCAGCCCCACAGGGGATCAAGCTTTCTTT.

The rearrangement links TRBV10-1 to TRBJ1-2, with 10 bases aligning to TRBD1. The length of the CDR3 is 14 residues. The germline gives CDR1 WNHNN, CDR2 SYGVQD (reference sequence). V gave up 4 bases and J gave up 4 bases; unmatched junction bases: 3. In DNA, the CDR3 is TGCGCCAGCAGTGGGGGACAGGGGTCCTATGGCTACACCTTC. It is translated as CASSGGQGSYGYTF.

In this sample, this clone turned up once. The rearrangement joins TRBV2 to TRBJ2-1, with 8 bases lining up with TRBD2. CDR3 length: 15 amino acids. V gave up 4 bases and J gave up 9 bases; unmatched junction bases: 11. Per germline, CDR1 SNHLY and CDR2 FYNNEI. CDR3 protein: CASSVSPGLGIEQFF. CDR3 in DNA: TGTGCCAGCAGTGTAAGCCCGGGACTAGGAATTGAGCAGTTCTTC.

This rearrangement joins TRBV7-9 to TRBJ2-1, with 13 bases lining up with TRBD2. Trimming at V came to 5 bases and at J to 1 base, leaving 11 bases not matched to a gene. Germline CDR1 reads SEHNR; CDR2 reads FQNEAQ (reference sequence). This CDR3 has 19 residues. Written as DNA, the CDR3 is TGTGCCAGCAGCGGTACTAGCGGGGGGGCAGTCCGTTCCTACAATGAGCAGTTCTTC. It yields the protein CASSGTSGGAVRSYNEQFF. The whole variable domain, remainder taken from reference TRBV7-9 and TRBJ2-1, is DTGVSQNPRHKITKRGQNVTFRCDPISEHNRLYWYRQTLGQGPEFLTYFQNEAQLEKSRLLSDRFSAERPKGSFSTLEIQRTEQGDSAMYLCASSGTSGGAVRSYNEQFFGPGTRLTVL.

This sequence joins TRBV4-1 and TRBJ1-4; D is perhaps TRBD1 (5 bases). The CDR3 extends over 18 amino acids. V lost 3 bases, J lost 6 bases, and 23 bases lay in between. The germline gives CDR1 MGHRA, CDR2 YSYEKL. CDR3 sequence: CASSHPEVGEGNDEKLFF. CDR3 sequence (DNA): TGCGCCAGCAGCCACCCCGAGGTAGGGGAGGGTAATGATGAAAAACTGTTTTTT.

This sequence joins TRBV3-1 (or the pseudogene TRBV3-2) and TRBJ1-2; D is undetermined. Trimming shortened V by 1 base and J by 4 bases, and 4 bases separated the two germline ends. Germline loops: CDR1 LGHDT, CDR2 YNNKEL (reference sequence). This CDR3 spans 12 amino acids. CDR3 DNA: TGTGCCAGCAGCCAAGTGGCCTATGGCTACACCTTC. Protein sequence: CASSQVAYGYTF.

The CDR3 spells CASSQVVGGQGSYYTF. DNA for the CDR3: TGTGCCAGCAGCCAAGTTGTTGGTGGACAGGGGAGTTACTACACCTTC. The chain joins TRBV3-1 (or the pseudogene TRBV3-2) to TRBJ1-2; 9 bases are a match to TRBD1. CDR3 length: 16 amino acids. Looked up from germline, CDR1 is LGHDT and CDR2 is YNNKEL (reference sequence). V was clipped by 1 base and J by 10 bases; unmatched bases: 13.

V and J are TRBV25-1 and TRBJ2-7; 10 bases fit TRBD2. Germline CDR1 MGHDK, CDR2 SYGVNS. CDR3 length equals 13 residues. V lost 6 bases, J lost 6 bases, and 5 bases stayed unmatched. For the CDR3, the DNA is TGTGCCAGCAGAGGACTAGCGGAGGGCGAGCAGTACTTC. The encoded protein is CASRGLAEGEQYF.

The gene calls are TRBV6-5 and TRBJ1-1; possibly TRBD1 for D (5 bases). Germline V gene sequence: CDR1 MNHEY, CDR2 SVGAGI. The CDR3 spans 15 residues. V was pared by 0 bases and J by 5 bases, with 13 bases between. CDR3 sequence: CASSYSGQGKTEAFF. In nucleotides, the CDR3 is TGTGCCAGCAGTTACTCGGGGCAGGGAAAAACTGAAGCTTTCTTT.

V gene TRBV10-3 combines with J gene TRBJ2-7, with 7 nucleotides matching TRBD1. The germline V gene has CDR1 ENHRY and CDR2 SYGVKD. J gave up 3 bases and V 10 bases, and 9 bases lay outside the gene matches. The CDR3 has 13 residues. The CDR3 loop reads CASNPGQNYEQYF. Here the CDR3 DNA reads TGTGCCAGCAACCCGGGACAGAACTACGAGCAGTACTTC.

This rearrangement joins TRBV30 to TRBJ1-1, with 11 bases lining up with TRBD1. With 5 bases clipped from V and 4 bases from J, the junction kept 6 bases outside the gene matches. This CDR3 has 14 residues. The germline V gene has CDR1 GTSNPN and CDR2 SVGIG (reference sequence). CDR3 bases: TGTGCCTGGGCGGACAGGGGGCTAGGCACTGAAGCTTTCTTT. Protein: CAWADRGLGTEAFF.

The genes are TRBV29-1 and TRBJ2-7; TRBD1 agrees at 7 bases. The CDR3 loop spans 14 amino acids. The germline V gene encodes CDR1 SQVTM and CDR2 ANQGSEA. The J segment lost 1 base and the V segment lost 7 bases, leaving 10 bases of the junction unmatched. CDR3 sequence: CSAAGTVSSYEQYF. CDR3 in DNA: TGCAGCGCTGCCGGGACAGTCTCTTCCTACGAGCAGTACTTC.

V is TRBV6-5 and J is TRBJ1-2; TRBD1 aligns across 10 bases. Germline assignment: CDR1 MNHEY and CDR2 SVGAGI. The CDR3 spans 14 residues. The junction had 9 bases not matched to a gene; V was cut back by 6 bases and J by 8 bases. CDR3 sequence (DNA): TGTGCCAGCAGGCAGACAGGGGGCGCGAAGGGCTACACCTTC. This translates into CASRQTGGAKGYTF.

This rearrangement joins TRBV4-1 to TRBJ1-5; possibly TRBD1 for D (6 bases). The CDR3 spans 16 residues. Trimming removed 6 bases at V and 2 bases at J, with 17 bases between. The germline CDR1 and CDR2 sequences are MGHRA and YSYEKL. CDR3 nucleotide sequence: TGCGCCAGCAGTCCTGATCAGGGGTTGGGCAATCAGCCCCAGCATTTT. This encodes CASSPDQGLGNQPQHF.

This clone occurred a few times. The chain is built from TRBV12-3 or TRBV12-4 and TRBJ2-3, with 7 nucleotides matching TRBD1. The CDR3 loop spans 12 amino acids. J gave up 14 bases and V 4 bases, and 9 bases lay outside the gene matches. The CDR3 DNA follows: TGTGCCAGCAGTTCATCGACAGGGAACAGGTATTTT. Translated: CASSSSTGNRYF.

This clone occurred a few times. The chain recombines TRBV23-1 with TRBJ1-6; D is unclear. TRBV23-1 is identified as an open reading frame with a role that is uncertain. V dropped 1 base and J dropped 10 bases, with 5 bases sitting between them. CDR3 length: 12 amino acids. CDR3 in amino acids: CASSQWASPLHF. CDR3 coding DNA: TGCGCCAGCAGTCAATGGGCATCACCCCTCCACTTT.

J is TRBJ1-3 and V is TRBV5-1; D remains unclear. The germline V gene has CDR1 SGHRS and CDR2 YFSETQ. V shed 4 bases and J shed 0 bases, with 14 bases lying between them. The CDR3 loop spans 16 amino acids. The CDR3 loop reads CASSTSGPSSGNTIYF. CDR3 nucleotide sequence: TGCGCCAGCAGCACCAGCGGACCTAGCTCTGGAAACACCATATATTTT.

The V gene is TRBV4-1, the J gene TRBJ1-6; D is undetermined. The CDR3 is 13 residues long. Germline V gene data show CDR1 as MGHRA and CDR2 as YSYEKL. Between the trimmed V and J ends, which lost 5 bases and 6 bases, there was a span of 8 bases. The DNA of the CDR3 is TGCGCCAGCAGCAAAGCCTCTAATTCACCCCTCCACTTT. Residues: CASSKASNSPLHF.

V is TRBV19 and J is TRBJ2-1, with D maybe TRBD2 (5 bases). Germline CDR1 LNHDA, CDR2 SQIVND (reference sequence). This CDR3 region has 13 residues. The V and J ends lost 5 bases and 1 base respectively, with 6 bases between them. DNA for the CDR3: TGTGCCAGTAGTGGGAGATCCTACAATGAGCAGTTCTTC. As protein: CASSGRSYNEQFF.

The chain links TRBV4-1 to TRBJ1-2, with 7 positions matching TRBD1. The V gene end was trimmed by 0 bases and the J gene end by 4 bases; junction bases not matched to a gene: 8. Germline CDR1 MGHRA, CDR2 YSYEKL. This CDR3 contains 16 residues. Written as DNA, the CDR3 is TGCGCCAGCAGCCAAGACGGACAGGTCTCGAGCTATGGCTACACCTTC. It translates to CASSQDGQVSSYGYTF.

The chain combines TRBV10-3 with TRBJ1-2; D is uncertain. The V end was cut by 5 bases, the J end by 5 bases, with 21 bases between. Germline V CDR1 and CDR2: ENHRY, SYGVKD. The CDR3 sequence is 16 residues long. The CDR3 nucleotides read TGTGCCATCAGTTTACAACCCACAGTACCCGAGTATGGCTACACCTTC. This codes for CAISLQPTVPEYGYTF.

The gene calls are TRBV6-5 and TRBJ1-5, with D perhaps TRBD1 (5 bases). CDR1 and CDR2 from the germline V gene are MNHEY and SVGAGI. The V end was cut by 7 bases, the J end by 3 bases, with 13 bases between. CDR3 length: 14 residues. The CDR3 DNA reads TGTGCCAGCAAAAGCGGGACCGACAATCAGCCCCAGCATTTT. Protein product: CASKSGTDNQPQHF.